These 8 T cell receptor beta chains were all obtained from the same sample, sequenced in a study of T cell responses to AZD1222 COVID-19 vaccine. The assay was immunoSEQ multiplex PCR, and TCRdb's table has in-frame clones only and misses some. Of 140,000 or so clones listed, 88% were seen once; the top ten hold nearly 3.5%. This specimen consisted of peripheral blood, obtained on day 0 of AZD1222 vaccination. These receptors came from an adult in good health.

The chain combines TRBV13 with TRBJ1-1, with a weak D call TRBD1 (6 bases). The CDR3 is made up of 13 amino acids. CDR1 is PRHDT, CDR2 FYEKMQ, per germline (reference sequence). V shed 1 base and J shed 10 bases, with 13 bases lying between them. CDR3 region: CASSLEGVVGAFF. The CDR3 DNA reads TGTGCCAGCAGCTTAGAGGGGGTCGTGGGAGCTTTCTTT.

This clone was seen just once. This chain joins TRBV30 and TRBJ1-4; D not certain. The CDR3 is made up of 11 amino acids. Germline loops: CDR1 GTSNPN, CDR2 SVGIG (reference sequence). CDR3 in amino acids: CGGETNEKLFF. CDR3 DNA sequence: TGTGGGGGTGAGACTAATGAAAAACTGTTTTTT. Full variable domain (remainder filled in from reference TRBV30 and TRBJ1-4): SQTIHQWPATLVQPVGSPLSLECTVEGTSNPNLYWYRQAAGRGLQLLFYSVGIGQISSEVPQNLSASRPQDRQFILSSKKLLLSDSGFYLCGGETNEKLFFGSGTQLSVL.

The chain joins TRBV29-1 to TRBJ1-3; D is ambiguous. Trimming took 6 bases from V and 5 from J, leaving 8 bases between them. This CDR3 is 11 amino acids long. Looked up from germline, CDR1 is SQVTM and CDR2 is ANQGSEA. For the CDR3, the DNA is TGCAGCGTGTCCGATAGAAACACCATATATTTT. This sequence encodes CSVSDRNTIYF.

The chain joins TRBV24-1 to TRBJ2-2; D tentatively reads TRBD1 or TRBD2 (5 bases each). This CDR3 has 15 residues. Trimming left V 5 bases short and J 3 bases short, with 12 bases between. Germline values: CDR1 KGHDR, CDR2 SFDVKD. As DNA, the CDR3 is TGTGCCACCAGTGGTACCGGGACGTACACCGGGGAGCTGTTTTTT. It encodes CATSGTGTYTGELFF.

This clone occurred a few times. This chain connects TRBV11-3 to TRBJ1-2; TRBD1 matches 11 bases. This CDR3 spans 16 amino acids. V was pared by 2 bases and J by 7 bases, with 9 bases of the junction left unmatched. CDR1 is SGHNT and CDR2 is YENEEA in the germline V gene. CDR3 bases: TGTGCCAGCAGCTTAAGAGGACGGACAGGGGGCCTTGGCTACACCTTC. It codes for CASSLRGRTGGLGYTF.

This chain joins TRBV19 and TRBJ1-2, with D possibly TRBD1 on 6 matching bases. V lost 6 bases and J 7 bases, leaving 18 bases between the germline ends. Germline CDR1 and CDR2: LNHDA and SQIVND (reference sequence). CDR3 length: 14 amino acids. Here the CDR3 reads CASRGGHQGSGYTF. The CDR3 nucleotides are TGTGCCAGTAGAGGTGGACACCAGGGGAGTGGCTACACCTTC.

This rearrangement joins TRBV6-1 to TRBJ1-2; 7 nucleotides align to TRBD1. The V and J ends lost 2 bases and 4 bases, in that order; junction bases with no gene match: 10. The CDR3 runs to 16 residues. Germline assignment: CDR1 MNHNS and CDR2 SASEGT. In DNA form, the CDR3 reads TGTGCCAGCAGTGAATATTTCGGGACAGACCCCTATGGCTACACCTTC. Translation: CASSEYFGTDPYGYTF.

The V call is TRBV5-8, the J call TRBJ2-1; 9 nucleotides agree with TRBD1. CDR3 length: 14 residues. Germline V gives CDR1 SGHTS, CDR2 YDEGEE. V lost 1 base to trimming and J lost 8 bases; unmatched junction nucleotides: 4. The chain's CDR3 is CASSLPGTGHEQFF. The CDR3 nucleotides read TGTGCCAGCAGCTTGCCGGGGACAGGGCATGAGCAGTTCTTC.